This TCR beta chain was recovered during a study of early T cells in non-severe SARS-CoV-2 infection. The overall study: Chains were not paired, and sequencing was done on bulk RNA from unsorted whole blood.

Germline V gene data show CDR1 as LGHDT and CDR2 as YNNKEL (reference sequence). The CDR3 contains 15 residues. Deletions cut 3 bases from V and 0 bases from J, with 9 bases between. Findings of the study overall: Anti-spike CD8 responses were favored in VDJdb matching, and private and CD4 specificities were missed.

The sample holds many counts of this clonotype. Its antigen is as yet unknown. The TCR library protocol was used to attach unique molecular identifiers. These identifiers were attached to individual cDNA molecules. TCRdb re-analysed the 5' RACE reads in MiXCR, keeping a single row per CDR3 protein. The data contain about 63,000 distinct CDR3 sequences, roughly 13% of them singletons. The sequencing sample was made of whole blood. The chain carries TRBV3-1 and TRBJ1-5; D unresolved. The TCR originated in an adult who was a healthcare worker with PCR-confirmed SARS-CoV-2 infection or an uninfected control (not recorded which). DNA for the CDR3: TGTGCCAGCAGCCACCCGGGCTATAGCAATCAGCCCCAGCATTTT. This gives the protein CASSHPGYSNQPQHF.